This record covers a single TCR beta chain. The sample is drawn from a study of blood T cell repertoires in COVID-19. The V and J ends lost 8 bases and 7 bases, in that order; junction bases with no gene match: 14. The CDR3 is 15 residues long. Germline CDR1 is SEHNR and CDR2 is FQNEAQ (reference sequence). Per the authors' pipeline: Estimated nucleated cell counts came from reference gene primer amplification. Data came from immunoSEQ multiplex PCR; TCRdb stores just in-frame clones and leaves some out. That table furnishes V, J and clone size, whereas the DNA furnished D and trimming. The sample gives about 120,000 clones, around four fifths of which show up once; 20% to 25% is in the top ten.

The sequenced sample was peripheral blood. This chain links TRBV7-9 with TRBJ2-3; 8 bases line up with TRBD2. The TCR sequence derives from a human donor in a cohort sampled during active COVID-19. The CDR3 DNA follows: TGTGCCAGCGGACCGCCGGGACTAGGACGATATACGCAGTATTTT. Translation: CASGPPGLGRYTQYF.